This T cell receptor beta chain was retrieved from a study of blood T cells in healthy people across ages (dated by TCRdb to 2015 to 2017). As for the study more broadly: Template switching captured roughly one uniquely barcoded TCR beta cDNA molecule per two T cells in model experiments. The study measured age-related changes in TCR beta repertoire diversity using deep sequencing normalized with unique cDNA molecular identifiers. Four age groups were formed from the donors: young (average roughly 15 years), middle-aged (approximately 39), aged (about 62) and long-lived (around 80). Donors of different ages were randomly distributed across sequencing lanes to avoid experimental bias. Using the same blood draw, the study looked at two additional independent replicas of 1 million unique cDNA reads for two donors, one aged 18 to 30 and the other aged 80 or older.

Systemically healthy Caucasian individuals from Russia, around 38 in total and aged about 6 to 95 years, were included as donors. Roughly 11 milliliters of peripheral blood were drawn from each donor into EDTA-treated Vacutainer tubes. PBMCs were isolated by Ficoll-Paque density-gradient centrifugation, with at least 6 million obtained per sample. Total RNA, at least 6 micrograms per sample, was extracted from PBMCs with Trizol reagent. The percentages of naive CD45RAhigh/CD27high T cells were determined by flow cytometry on a PBMC aliquot from every donor. The method behind the library was 5' RACE. Sequencing was performed on an Illumina HiSeq 2500. A second PCR of roughly 7 to 11 cycles was performed with a sample-barcoded 5' primer and a J-beta primer mix. A template-switch 5' adaptor carrying 12 random nucleotides introduced a unique molecular identifier onto each TCR beta cDNA molecule. At least 2.5 million CDR3-containing paired-end reads were obtained from each sample. First-strand cDNA synthesis was performed from all RNA using the Mint cDNA synthesis kit, with priming by a TRBC-specific oligonucleotide. Following uracil-DNA glycosylase treatment, a first 18-cycle PCR with universal primers M1SS and BC2_uni_R was performed on all cDNA. Per the source publication's procedure: For normalization, 1 million high-quality reads, each with a distinct molecular identifier, were randomly selected from each sample. Reads with shared molecular identifiers were discarded instead of being binned into consensus sequences. MiTCR, run with a Q25 quality threshold and the strictest error-elimination algorithm, handled CDR3 identification, clonotype clustering and error correction. A nonparametric unseen species model with Euler transformation was used to estimate a lower bound on total TCR beta diversity. Using fastp trimming at Q25 and MiXCR clonotype assembly, TCRdb reanalyzed the public sequencing data and kept in-frame beta chains. Rows with one shared CDR3 protein collapse into an entry with the most common genes and DNA. The V and J calls and clone size come from TCRdb's table, not from the authors' own analysis. The sample includes about 2 million distinct CDR3 sequences, with around half observed a single time. Clones ranked in the top ten supply roughly 2.1% of the sample.

CDR1 MRHNA and CDR2 SNTAGT were looked up in the germline V gene. Trimming removed 0 bases from V and 6 bases from J, leaving 12 bases between the germline ends. The CDR3, cysteine through phenylalanine, is 15 amino acids long. Solely the CDR3 DNA is kept, with 45 bases framed from the first base. What the research found in general, with its limitations: Because donor CMV infection status was unknown, age-related changes in expanded clonotypes were potentially confounded. As age increased, observed TCR beta diversity per million T cells dropped in a roughly linear way, and a significant reduction was already evident by age roughly 36. Since profiling was done on bulk unsorted PBMCs, naive and antigen-experienced compartments could not be conclusively compared. The long-lived group showed more naive CD4+ T cells, fewer expanded clones and increased TCR diversity than the aged group, suggesting age selection. Estimates of total diversity based on one million sequenced T cells were considered lower bounds and underestimates. A strong correlation was found between observed TCR beta diversity and the percentage of naive T cells measured by flow cytometry.

On this clonotype: The target of this receptor is not known. Base qualities are not at hand, and no much larger clone is one base apart.

This sequence originates from a woman between 40 and 50 years old in good health. The chain employs TRBV6-4 and TRBJ2-4; TRBD1 is perhaps the D gene, given 5 matching bases. Sequenced material: blood. The sequence in DNA is TGTGCCAGCAGTGACTCTGCAGGGATGGGAAACATTCAGTACTTC. It translates as CASSDSAGMGNIQYF.